This TCR beta chain was sequenced in a study of cytomegalovirus exposure and HLA in healthy donors. CDR1 and CDR2 (germline): LNHDA, SQIVND (reference sequence). Trimming cost V 6 bases and J 1 base, with 15 bases left between them. The CDR3 is 15 amino acids. Use of 60 Vbeta and 13 Jbeta primers characterized the PCR. The method was immunoSEQ multiplex PCR; TCRdb's version includes in-frame clones alone and lacks a portion of them. This table holds tens of thousands of clones, about 78% found once. The origin of this receptor is a woman between 40 and 55 years old in good health and CMV-seropositive. The chain links TRBV19 to TRBJ1-1, with D maybe TRBD1 (5 bases). Specimen: PBMCs. CDR3: CASRRQSQGNTEAFF. CDR3 sequence (DNA): TGTGCCAGTAGGCGACAGTCTCAAGGGAACACTGAAGCTTTCTTT.